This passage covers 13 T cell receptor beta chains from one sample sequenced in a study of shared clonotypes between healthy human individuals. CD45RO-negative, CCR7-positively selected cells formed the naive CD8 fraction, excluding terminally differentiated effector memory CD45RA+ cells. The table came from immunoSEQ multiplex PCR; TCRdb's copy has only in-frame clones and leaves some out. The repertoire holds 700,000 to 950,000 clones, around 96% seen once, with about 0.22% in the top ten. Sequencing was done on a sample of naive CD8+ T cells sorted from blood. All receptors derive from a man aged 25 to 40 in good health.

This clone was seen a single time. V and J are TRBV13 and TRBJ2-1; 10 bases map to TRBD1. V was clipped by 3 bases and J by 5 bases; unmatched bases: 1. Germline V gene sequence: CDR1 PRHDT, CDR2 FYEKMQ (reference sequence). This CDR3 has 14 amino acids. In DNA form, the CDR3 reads TGTGCCAGCAGCTTGGGACAGGGGAACAATGAGCAGTTCTTC. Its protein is CASSLGQGNNEQFF.

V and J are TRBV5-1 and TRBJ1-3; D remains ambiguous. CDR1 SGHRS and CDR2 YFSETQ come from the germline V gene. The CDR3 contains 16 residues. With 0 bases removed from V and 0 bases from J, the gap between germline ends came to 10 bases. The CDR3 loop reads CASSLGSGLSGNTIYF. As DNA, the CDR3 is TGCGCCAGCAGCTTGGGAAGCGGCCTCTCTGGAAACACCATATATTTT.

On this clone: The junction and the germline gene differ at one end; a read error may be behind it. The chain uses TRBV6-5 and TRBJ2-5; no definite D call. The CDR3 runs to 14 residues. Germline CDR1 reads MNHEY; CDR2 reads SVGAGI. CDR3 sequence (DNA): TGTGCTAGCAGTCCCTGGATAGACCAAGAGACCCAGTACTTC. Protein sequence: CASSPWIDQETQYF.

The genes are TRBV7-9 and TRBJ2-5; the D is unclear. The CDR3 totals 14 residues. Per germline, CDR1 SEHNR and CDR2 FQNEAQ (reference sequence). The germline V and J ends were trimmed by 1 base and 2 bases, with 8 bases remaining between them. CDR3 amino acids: CASSLDGQQETQYF. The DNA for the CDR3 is TGTGCCAGCAGCTTAGATGGGCAGCAAGAGACCCAGTACTTC.

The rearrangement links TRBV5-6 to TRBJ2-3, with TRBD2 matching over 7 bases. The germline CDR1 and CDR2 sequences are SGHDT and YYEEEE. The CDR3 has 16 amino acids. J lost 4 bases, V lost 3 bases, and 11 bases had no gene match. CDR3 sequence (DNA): TGTGCCAGCAGCTCGAAGCCCTTCAGCGGGGCAGATACGCAGTATTTT. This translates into CASSSKPFSGADTQYF.

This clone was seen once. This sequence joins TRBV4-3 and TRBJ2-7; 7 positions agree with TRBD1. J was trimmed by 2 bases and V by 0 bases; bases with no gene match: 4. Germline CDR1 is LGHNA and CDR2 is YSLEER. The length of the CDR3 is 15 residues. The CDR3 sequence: CASSQDMTGPYEQYF. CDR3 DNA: TGCGCCAGCAGCCAAGATATGACAGGGCCCTACGAGCAGTACTTC.

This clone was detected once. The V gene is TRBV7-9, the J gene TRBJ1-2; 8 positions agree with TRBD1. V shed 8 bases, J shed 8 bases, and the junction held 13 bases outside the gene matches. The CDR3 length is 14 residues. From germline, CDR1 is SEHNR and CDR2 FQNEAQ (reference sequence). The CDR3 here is CASDGSPGGAGYTF. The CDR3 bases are TGTGCCAGCGACGGGTCGCCAGGGGGCGCGGGCTACACCTTC.

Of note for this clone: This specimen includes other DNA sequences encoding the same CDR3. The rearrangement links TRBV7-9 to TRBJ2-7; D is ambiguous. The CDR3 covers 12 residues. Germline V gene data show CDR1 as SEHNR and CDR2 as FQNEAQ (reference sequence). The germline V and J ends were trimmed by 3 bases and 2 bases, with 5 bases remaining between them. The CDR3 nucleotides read TGTGCCAGCAGCTTGGGTGCCTACGAGCAGTACTTC. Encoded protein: CASSLGAYEQYF.

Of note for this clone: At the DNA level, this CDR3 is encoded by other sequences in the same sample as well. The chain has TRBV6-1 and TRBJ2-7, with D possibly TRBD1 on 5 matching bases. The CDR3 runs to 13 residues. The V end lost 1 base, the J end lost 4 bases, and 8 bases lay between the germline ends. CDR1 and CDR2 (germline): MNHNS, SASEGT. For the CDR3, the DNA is TGTGCCAGCAGTGAAGGCAGGGCTTACGAGCAGTACTTC. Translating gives CASSEGRAYEQYF.

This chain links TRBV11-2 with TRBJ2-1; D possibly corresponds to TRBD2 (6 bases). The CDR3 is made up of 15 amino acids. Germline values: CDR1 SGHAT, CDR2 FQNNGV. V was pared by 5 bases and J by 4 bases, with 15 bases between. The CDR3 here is CASSRITEGYNEQFF. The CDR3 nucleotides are TGTGCCAGCAGCCGAATTACGGAGGGGTACAATGAGCAGTTCTTC.

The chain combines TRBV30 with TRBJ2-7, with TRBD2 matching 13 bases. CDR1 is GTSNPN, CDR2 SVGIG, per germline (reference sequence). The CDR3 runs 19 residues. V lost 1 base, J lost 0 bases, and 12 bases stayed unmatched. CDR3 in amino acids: CAWSAGGLAGKVSSYEQYF. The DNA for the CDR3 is TGTGCCTGGAGTGCTGGGGGACTAGCGGGAAAAGTAAGCTCCTACGAGCAGTACTTC.

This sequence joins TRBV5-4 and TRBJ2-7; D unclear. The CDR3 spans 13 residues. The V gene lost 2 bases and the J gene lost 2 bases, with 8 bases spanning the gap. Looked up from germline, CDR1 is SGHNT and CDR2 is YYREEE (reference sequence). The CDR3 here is CASSFGETYEQYF. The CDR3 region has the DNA TGTGCCAGCAGCTTTGGCGAAACCTACGAGCAGTACTTC.

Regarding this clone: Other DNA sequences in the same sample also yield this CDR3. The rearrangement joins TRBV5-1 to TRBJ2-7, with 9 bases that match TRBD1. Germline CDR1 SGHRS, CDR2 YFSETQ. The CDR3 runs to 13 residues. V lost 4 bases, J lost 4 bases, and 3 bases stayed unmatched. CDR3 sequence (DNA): TGCGCCAGCAGCCTGGACAGGGGATACGAGCAGTACTTC. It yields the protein CASSLDRGYEQYF. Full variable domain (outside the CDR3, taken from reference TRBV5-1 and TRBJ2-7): KAGVTQTPRYLIKTRGQQVTLSCSPISGHRSVSWYQQTPGQGLQFLFEYFSETQRNKGNFPGRFSGRQFSNSRSEMNVSTLELGDSALYLCASSLDRGYEQYFGPGTRLTVT.